This TCR beta chain derives from a study of blood T cell repertoires in COVID-19. Study context: Both acute and convalescent COVID-19 samples were obtained from the United States, Italy and Spain. Sources were T cells, B-cell-depleted T cells, or PBMCs; the material itself was cDNA or gDNA.

Authors' data handling: How many nucleated cells were present was estimated from reference gene primer amplification. Libraries were prepared by immunoSEQ multiplex PCR; TCRdb keeps only in-frame clonotypes and omits some of them. V and J calls and clone size follow that table, whereas D and trimming were derived from the DNA. The table records about 350,000 clones, around nine tenths of them present only once. CDR1 is SGDLS, CDR2 YYNGEE, per germline. The CDR3 totals 14 residues. V lost 0 bases and J 5 bases, leaving 11 bases between the germline ends. This sequence was found in a woman aged 55-70 years with COVID-19, enrolled during active disease. Sequenced material: peripheral blood. This rearrangement joins TRBV9 to TRBJ2-5; a possible D gene is TRBD2 (6 bases). The CDR3 sequence: CASSVGVTSETQYF. The CDR3 coding sequence is TGTGCCAGCAGCGTAGGCGTTACTAGCGAGACCCAGTACTTC.